The 23 T cell receptor beta chains reported below all come from one sample, sequenced in a study of cytomegalovirus exposure and HLA in healthy donors. 13 Jbeta primers and 60 Vbeta primers were used for the PCR. TCRdb's table, derived via immunoSEQ multiplex PCR, lists solely in-frame clones and lacks some. The data contain over 80,000 clones, approximately 72% of them singletons. Sequenced sample: PBMCs. These receptor sequences come from a female donor in good health and CMV-seropositive.

The gene calls are TRBV7-6 and TRBJ2-2; 10 bases are shared with TRBD2. V dropped 3 bases and J dropped 0; count of bases not matched to a gene: 1. This CDR3 spans 16 amino acids. Germline CDR1 and CDR2: SGHVS and FNYEAQ. The CDR3 region is CASSFSGGTNTGELFF. The CDR3 nucleotides are TGTGCCAGCAGCTTTAGCGGGGGGACGAACACCGGGGAGCTGTTTTTT.

V and J are TRBV30 and TRBJ2-7, with TRBD1 matching 7 bases. The CDR3 has 14 residues. Germline CDR1 is GTSNPN and CDR2 is SVGIG (reference sequence). The V and J ends lost 5 bases and 4 bases, in that order; junction bases with no gene match: 11. The CDR3 spells CAWDLGDRVYEQYF. In DNA form, the CDR3 reads TGTGCCTGGGACCTCGGAGACAGGGTATACGAGCAGTACTTC.

V usage is TRBV28 and J usage is TRBJ1-1; TRBD1 matches 8 bases. CDR3 length: 15 amino acids. Looked up from germline, CDR1 is MDHEN and CDR2 is SYDVKM. Trimming took 5 bases from V and 5 from J; bases not matched to a gene: 10. The CDR3 reads CASSPSGTGSTEAFF. Written as DNA, the CDR3 is TGTGCCAGCAGTCCTTCCGGGACAGGATCTACTGAAGCTTTCTTT.

This chain links TRBV4-1 with TRBJ2-2; 12 bases are a match to TRBD2. The CDR3 extends over 19 amino acids. V trimming: 0 bases; J trimming: 6 bases; junction bases outside the gene matches: 11. The germline gives CDR1 MGHRA, CDR2 YSYEKL. CDR3 DNA: TGCGCCAGCAGCCAAGATGGAACACCGGGACTAGCGGGTTCCGGGGAGCTGTTTTTT. As protein: CASSQDGTPGLAGSGELFF.

The V and J genes are TRBV30 and TRBJ2-7; D unclear. CDR3 length equals 12 residues. Per the germline V gene, CDR1 is GTSNPN and CDR2 is SVGIG (reference sequence). V was cut by 4 bases and J by 5 bases, with 12 bases left in between. The CDR3 bases are TGTGCCTGGACCCACAGCCTGCACGAGCAGTACTTC. Its translation is CAWTHSLHEQYF.

This clone has just a few counts. The chain employs TRBV2 and TRBJ1-2; TRBD1 might be the D (6 bases). Trimming stripped 7 bases from V and 10 bases from J, with 19 bases between. Looked up from germline, CDR1 is SNHLY and CDR2 is FYNNEI. This CDR3 region has 13 residues. The CDR3 DNA reads as TGTGCCAGCACCCCCGGACAGTCTCAAGTCTACACCTTC. It yields the protein CASTPGQSQVYTF.

V is TRBV7-9 and J is TRBJ2-1, with TRBD1 identical over 8 bases. V shed 2 bases, J shed 10 bases, and the junction held 7 bases outside the gene matches. Germline CDR1 SEHNR, CDR2 FQNEAQ (reference sequence). The CDR3 runs 14 residues. The CDR3 protein is CASSLPRQGYEQFF. Here the CDR3 DNA reads TGTGCCAGCAGCTTACCACGACAGGGGTACGAGCAGTTCTTC.

The count of this clone is one. The rearrangement joins TRBV18 to TRBJ2-7; weak D call: TRBD1 (6 bases). The ends were cut back, 2 bases at V and 1 base at J, with 12 bases in the middle. CDR1 is KGHSH, CDR2 LQKENI, per germline. The CDR3 spans 15 residues. CDR3 sequence (DNA): TGTGCCAGCTCACCAGTGACAGGTGGGTCCTACGAGCAGTACTTC. Its translation: CASSPVTGGSYEQYF. The full variable domain, with the rest looked up from reference TRBV18 and TRBJ2-7, is NAGVMQNPRHLVRRRGQEARLRCSPMKGHSHVYWYRQLPEEGLKFMVYLQKENIIDESGMPKERFSAEFPKEGPSILRIQQVVRGDSAAYFCASSPVTGGSYEQYFGPGTRLTVT.

This chain links TRBV4-2 with TRBJ1-6; no clear D gene. The CDR3 totals 12 residues. Germline V lookup: CDR1 LGHNA, CDR2 YNFKEQ. Trimming cost V 0 bases and J 10 bases, with 4 bases left between them. The CDR3 DNA follows: TGTGCCAGCAGCCAAGACTCCTCACCCCTCCACTTT. Translating it yields CASSQDSSPLHF.

The chain combines TRBV10-3 with TRBJ1-5, with 7 bases that match TRBD1. Trimming cost V 5 bases and J 6 bases; bases outside gene matches: 4. Germline V lookup: CDR1 ENHRY, CDR2 SYGVKD. This CDR3 comprises 13 residues. CDR3: CAISSDRAQPQHF. CDR3 nucleotide sequence: TGTGCCATCAGTTCCGACAGGGCTCAGCCCCAGCATTTT.

The chain has TRBV10-3 and TRBJ1-4; a possible D gene is TRBD1 (5 bases). V was shortened by 1 base and J by 6 bases, with 12 bases between the two germline ends. The CDR3 runs 15 residues. Per the germline V gene, CDR1 is ENHRY and CDR2 is SYGVKD. In DNA form, the CDR3 reads TGTGCCATCAGTGAGTACGGGGGTTCGGATGAAAAACTGTTTTTT. Amino acid sequence: CAISEYGGSDEKLFF.

The V gene is TRBV7-2, the J gene TRBJ2-2, with D possibly being TRBD1 (5 bases). Trimming removed 5 bases from V and 6 bases from J, with 13 bases in between. Germline V gene lookup returns CDR1 SGHTA and CDR2 FQGNSA. This CDR3 has 14 residues. Here the CDR3 DNA reads TGTGCCAGCAGCGTAAGGGGTGGGGCCGGGGAGCTGTTTTTT. Translating it yields CASSVRGGAGELFF.

V and J are TRBV6-5 and TRBJ2-5; D possibly corresponds to TRBD2 (6 bases). The J call may be in error: the DNA end matches TRBJ2-7 better. In germline, CDR1 is MNHEY, CDR2 SVGAGI. The CDR3 contains 14 residues. Here the CDR3 DNA reads TGTGCCAGCAGTTACTCGGGGGGTACCTACGAGCAGTACTTC. Translated, it gives CASSYSGGTYEQYF.

The CDR3 loop reads CASRAGSSYEQYF. CDR3 DNA sequence: TGTGCCAGCAGGGCAGGGTCCTCCTACGAGCAGTACTTC. The V gene is TRBV6-5, the J gene TRBJ2-7; D is perhaps TRBD1 (5 bases). CDR1 is MNHEY and CDR2 is SVGAGI in the germline V gene. This CDR3 contains 13 residues. Trimming removed 6 bases from V and 0 bases from J, with 9 bases in between.

This clone was seen only a few times. The chain joins TRBV6-1 to TRBJ2-7; 10 bases match TRBD2. This CDR3 spans 16 amino acids. The V gene's germline CDR1 is MNHNS and CDR2 SASEGT. J was trimmed by 1 base and V by 3 bases; bases with no gene match: 6. Written as DNA, the CDR3 is TGTGCCAGCAGTGATAAAGGTAGCGGGAGGTCCTACGAGCAGTACTTC. Its protein is CASSDKGSGRSYEQYF.

This clone was recorded once. The chain links TRBV30 to TRBJ1-1; 9 nucleotides line up with TRBD1. V was clipped by 8 bases and J by 2 bases; unmatched bases: 12. CDR1 and CDR2 from the germline V gene are GTSNPN and SVGIG (reference sequence). The CDR3 runs to 15 residues. CDR3 sequence (DNA): TGTGCCGGAGACAGGGGGGGATTGGGTAACACTGAAGCTTTCTTT. Protein sequence: CAGDRGGLGNTEAFF.

The chain has TRBV7-2 and TRBJ1-1; 7 bases line up with TRBD1. CDR1 and CDR2 from the germline V gene are SGHTA and FQGNSA. The CDR3 consists of 14 residues. The V segment lost 5 bases and the J segment 1 base; nucleotides outside the gene matches: 4. In DNA form, the CDR3 reads TGTGCCAGCAGCCCGCGGACAGGGAACACTGAAGCTTTCTTT. Translation gives CASSPRTGNTEAFF.

CDR3 in amino acids: CASREQGEAFF. DNA of the CDR3: TGTGCCAGCAGGGAACAGGGTGAAGCTTTCTTT. The chain combines TRBV28 with TRBJ1-1, with a tentative D call TRBD1 (6 bases). V lost 6 bases to trimming and J lost 7 bases, with 9 bases between them. Germline V gene data show CDR1 as MDHEN and CDR2 as SYDVKM. The CDR3 is made up of 11 amino acids.

The chain joins TRBV13 to TRBJ1-1; 7 bases are a match to TRBD1. CDR3 length: 16 amino acids. Germline CDR1 and CDR2: PRHDT and FYEKMQ (reference sequence). Trimming removed 5 bases from V and 0 bases from J; junction bases left unmatched: 9. CDR3 loop: CASSPGTESLNTEAFF. CDR3 bases: TGTGCCAGCAGCCCCGGGACAGAGAGCTTGAACACTGAAGCTTTCTTT.

In its sample, this clone was seen once. The chain is built from TRBV28 and TRBJ1-1, with unresolved D. The germline V and J ends were trimmed by 6 bases and 2 bases, with 7 bases remaining between them. The CDR3 is 12 residues long. Germline CDR1 MDHEN, CDR2 SYDVKM. CDR3 sequence (DNA): TGTGCCAGCAGCCCTATAAACACTGAAGCTTTCTTT. Protein product: CASSPINTEAFF.

The chain couples TRBV7-2 to TRBJ1-3, with D perhaps matching TRBD1 (6 bases). CDR1 and CDR2 (germline): SGHTA, FQGNSA. Trimming removed 5 bases from V and 0 bases from J, with 14 bases in between. This CDR3 is 16 amino acids long. The CDR3 region has the DNA TGTGCCAGCAGCCGATCGGGGGGCAACTCTGGAAACACCATATATTTT. Amino acid sequence: CASSRSGGNSGNTIYF.

This clone was detected only once. The J gene is TRBJ1-6, the V gene TRBV28, with unresolved D. Trimming took off 3 bases at V and 9 bases at J, with 12 bases between the two ends. The CDR3 loop spans 14 amino acids. Germline CDR1 reads MDHEN; CDR2 reads SYDVKM. The CDR3: CASSFRFPPSPLHF. CDR3 DNA: TGTGCCAGCAGTTTCCGTTTCCCCCCTTCACCCCTCCACTTT.

This clone was counted only a few times. The V gene is TRBV6-6, the J gene TRBJ2-1; D unresolved. CDR1 and CDR2 from the germline V gene are MNHNY and SVGAGI (reference sequence). V was clipped by 0 bases and J by 10 bases, with 7 bases between them. This CDR3 region has 12 residues. The CDR3 DNA reads TGTGCCAGCAGTTACTCTCGAGTCGAGCAGTTCTTC. Translation gives CASSYSRVEQFF.